This T cell receptor beta chain was captured by sequencing in a study of blood T cell repertoires in COVID-19. The CDR3 spans 15 residues. The V gene end was trimmed by 6 bases and the J gene end by 9 bases; junction bases not matched to a gene: 13. Per germline, CDR1 MDHEN and CDR2 SYDVKM. Sequencing used immunoSEQ multiplex PCR; TCRdb keeps in-frame clones, though not all of them. The sample yields about 280,000 clones, over 75% seen once. The receptor comes from a human donor in a cohort sampled during active COVID-19. The genes are TRBV28 and TRBJ1-5, with TRBD1 matching over 8 bases. The source material was peripheral blood. CDR3 sequence: CASSDLDRDDPPQHF. The CDR3, as DNA: TGTGCCAGCAGCGACCTGGACAGGGACGACCCGCCCCAGCATTTT.